The rows below give T cell receptor beta chains drawn from one sample of a study of blood T cell repertoires in COVID-19. The data were produced by immunoSEQ multiplex PCR, yet TCRdb's version contains in-frame clones alone and is incomplete. Among under 250,000 clones, approximately 86% were seen once, and the ten largest hold roughly 1.6%. Sequencing used peripheral blood. The receptors originated from a woman in her sixties or seventies who had recovered from COVID-19. The CDR3 runs from the conserved cysteine through the conserved F or W. D genes are given only for firm matches. Not every row has a clone size; where given, it reads once, few, many or a size class.

J gene: TRBJ2-1; clone size: NA; V gene: TRBV7-6; D gene: TRBD1; CDR3 protein: CASSLWDRVSYEQFF; CDR3 DNA: TGTGCCAGCAGCTTATGGGACAGGGTTAGCTATGAGCAGTTCTTC
J gene: TRBJ1-5; clone size: few; V gene: TRBV6-2/TRBV6-3; D gene: NA; CDR3 protein: CASSSAVQPQHF; CDR3 DNA: TGTGCCAGCAGTTCCGCAGTTCAGCCCCAGCATTTT
J gene: TRBJ2-2; clone size: few; V gene: TRBV30; D gene: NA; CDR3 protein: CAWSVRSGNTGELFF; CDR3 DNA: TGTGCCTGGAGTGTACGGTCCGGGAACACCGGGGAGCTGTTTTTT
J gene: TRBJ2-2; clone size: NA; V gene: TRBV7-3; D gene: NA; CDR3 protein: CASSLRTGNTGELFF; CDR3 DNA: TGTGCCAGCAGCCTTCGAACCGGGAACACCGGGGAGCTGTTTTTT
J gene: TRBJ2-7; clone size: NA; V gene: TRBV27; D gene: NA; CDR3 protein: CASSLLPGTRYEQYF; CDR3 DNA: TGTGCCAGCAGTTTACTTCCAGGGACAAGATACGAGCAGTACTTC
J gene: TRBJ2-2; clone size: NA; V gene: TRBV19; D gene: TRBD1; CDR3 protein: CASTTQAGGPGELFF; CDR3 DNA: TGTGCCAGTACCACCCAGGCAGGGGGCCCCGGGGAGCTGTTTTTT
J gene: TRBJ2-7; clone size: NA; V gene: TRBV4-2; D gene: TRBD1; CDR3 protein: CASKQGGRGPSYEQYF; CDR3 DNA: TGTGCCAGCAAACAGGGGGGACGGGGCCCTTCCTACGAGCAGTACTTC
J gene: TRBJ2-6; clone size: NA; V gene: TRBV18; D gene: NA; CDR3 protein: CASSPPQAGANVLTF; CDR3 DNA: TGTGCCAGCTCACCCCCACAGGCTGGGGCCAACGTCCTGACTTTC
J gene: TRBJ1-5; clone size: NA; V gene: TRBV6-2/TRBV6-3; D gene: TRBD1; CDR3 protein: CASSYLTGGGGNQPQHF; CDR3 DNA: TGTGCCAGCAGTTACCTGACAGGGGGGGGCGGCAATCAGCCCCAGCATTTT
J gene: TRBJ2-5; clone size: NA; V gene: TRBV13; D gene: NA; CDR3 protein: CASSLVGEAAETQYF; CDR3 DNA: TGTGCCAGCAGCTTAGTAGGGGAGGCCGCGGAGACCCAGTACTTC
J gene: TRBJ2-5; clone size: NA; V gene: TRBV9; D gene: TRBD1; CDR3 protein: CASSTLDRGETQYF; CDR3 DNA: TGTGCCAGCAGCACACTCGACAGGGGCGAGACCCAGTACTTC
J gene: TRBJ1-3; clone size: NA; V gene: TRBV5-1; D gene: TRBD1; CDR3 protein: CASSRTGTGGSGNTIYF; CDR3 DNA: TGCGCCAGCAGCCGTACCGGGACAGGGGGCTCTGGAAACACCATATATTTT
J gene: TRBJ1-3; clone size: NA; V gene: TRBV24-1; D gene: TRBD1; CDR3 protein: CATSDSTGTGFGNTIYF; CDR3 DNA: TGTGCCACCAGTGATTCGACCGGGACAGGCTTTGGAAACACCATATATTTT
J gene: TRBJ1-5; clone size: NA; V gene: TRBV29-1; D gene: NA; CDR3 protein: CSVWAGRNQPQHF; CDR3 DNA: TGCAGCGTTTGGGCAGGGCGCAATCAGCCCCAGCATTTT